This passage covers 25 T cell receptor beta chains from one sample sequenced in a study of blood T cell repertoires in COVID-19. Method: immunoSEQ multiplex PCR; TCRdb's copy keeps in-frame clones and lacks some. The sample yields more than 200,000 clones, 70% to 85% seen once. Material for sequencing was peripheral blood. The receptor set was obtained from a woman in her thirties or forties who had recovered from COVID-19.

V is TRBV7-6 and J is TRBJ1-3; TRBD1 matches at 8 bases. Per the germline V gene, CDR1 is SGHVS and CDR2 is FNYEAQ. The CDR3 consists of 15 residues. J was trimmed by 4 bases and V by 5 bases; bases with no gene match: 7. The CDR3 protein is CASSTQTGVGNTIYF. The CDR3 DNA is TGTGCCAGCAGCACCCAGACAGGGGTCGGAAACACCATATATTTT.

The J gene is TRBJ1-2, the V gene TRBV30; perhaps TRBD1 as D (6 bases). The CDR3 runs to 13 residues. Germline V gene data show CDR1 as GTSNPN and CDR2 as SVGIG (reference sequence). V was trimmed by 2 bases and J by 8 bases, leaving 15 bases between them. In DNA form, the CDR3 reads TGTGCCTGGAGTCCTCAGGGGTTCGGCGGCTACACCTTC. Protein: CAWSPQGFGGYTF.

The V call is TRBV19, the J call TRBJ2-4, with TRBD1 matching over 10 bases. CDR1 is LNHDA and CDR2 is SQIVND in the germline V gene (reference sequence). The J segment lost 6 bases and the V segment lost 5 bases, leaving 7 bases of the junction unmatched. The CDR3 is 15 residues long. The CDR3 DNA reads TGTGCCAGTAGTTCGGCCCGACAGGGGGCAAACATTCAGTACTTC. The encoded protein is CASSSARQGANIQYF. Variable domain in full (rest from reference TRBV19 and TRBJ2-4): DGGITQSPKYLFRKEGQNVTLSCEQNLNHDAMYWYRQDPGQGLRLIYYSQIVNDFQKGDIAEGYSVSREKKESFPLTVTSAQKNPTAFYLCASSSARQGANIQYFGAGTRLSVL.

V gene TRBV14 combines with J gene TRBJ1-1; maybe TRBD1 (5 bases). The CDR3 runs 12 residues. V was cut by 7 bases and J by 5 bases, with 11 bases left in between. Germline V gene data show CDR1 as SGHDN and CDR2 as FVKESK. Written as DNA, the CDR3 is TGTGCCAGCAATGGGGGGGGGACTGAAGCTTTCTTT. Translating gives CASNGGGTEAFF.

The rearrangement joins TRBV7-2 to TRBJ1-3; possibly TRBD1 for D (5 bases). Germline V CDR1 and CDR2: SGHTA, FQGNSA. This CDR3 has 15 amino acids. V was pared by 0 bases and J by 4 bases, with 10 bases between. The CDR3 loop reads CASSLAPGPGNTIYF. CDR3 in DNA: TGTGCCAGCAGCTTAGCCCCAGGGCCAGGAAACACCATATATTTT. The full variable domain, with the rest looked up from reference TRBV7-2 and TRBJ1-3, is GAGVSQSPSNKVTEKGKDVELRCDPISGHTALYWYRQSLGQGLEFLIYFQGNSAPDKSGLPSDRFSAERTGGSVSTLTIQRTQQEDSAVYLCASSLAPGPGNTIYFGEGSWLTVV.

The chain recombines TRBV2 with TRBJ1-5; D uncertain. The ends were cut back, 2 bases at V and 6 bases at J, with 11 bases in the middle. CDR1 and CDR2 from the germline V gene are SNHLY and FYNNEI. The CDR3 contains 14 residues. CDR3 coding DNA: TGTGCCAGCAGTGAAAATACCTCGGGTCAGCCCCAGCATTTT. This sequence encodes CASSENTSGQPQHF.

The chain is built from TRBV9 and TRBJ1-3; D is perhaps TRBD1 (6 bases). V lost 3 bases and J 0 bases, leaving 16 bases between the germline ends. Germline-derived CDR1 and CDR2 are SGDLS and YYNGEE. CDR3 length: 17 amino acids. CDR3 sequence reads: CASSAPRTVGSGNTIYF. As DNA, the CDR3 is TGTGCCAGCAGCGCCCCACGGACAGTTGGCTCTGGAAACACCATATATTTT. Looking up the rest from reference TRBV9 and TRBJ1-3 gives the full variable domain: DSGVTQTPKHLITATGQRVTLRCSPRSGDLSVYWYQQSLDQGLQFLIQYYNGEERAKGNILERFSAQQFPDLHSELNLSSLELGDSALYFCASSAPRTVGSGNTIYFGEGSWLTVV.

J is TRBJ1-5 and V is TRBV10-3; the D is unclear. V dropped 2 bases and J dropped 3 bases, with 8 bases sitting between them. Germline CDR1 and CDR2: ENHRY and SYGVKD. CDR3 length: 14 residues. This chain's CDR3 is CAISEGRNNQPQHF. The CDR3 DNA follows: TGTGCCATCAGTGAGGGGAGGAACAATCAGCCCCAGCATTTT.

Remarks on this clone: This CDR3 is also generated by other DNA sequences in the sample. The chain couples TRBV5-1 to TRBJ1-4; unclear D gene. V was trimmed by 1 base and J by 7 bases, leaving 17 bases between them. The CDR3 spans 16 residues. The germline CDR1 and CDR2 sequences are SGHRS and YFSETQ. The DNA for the CDR3 is TGCGCCAGCAGCTTGTGGTCCCGGGAGGTGGGTGAAAAACTGTTTTTT. Translating it yields CASSLWSREVGEKLFF.

V and J are TRBV3-1 (or the pseudogene TRBV3-2) and TRBJ1-6; D might be TRBD1 (5 bases). Germline CDR1 LGHDT, CDR2 YNNKEL (reference sequence). Deletions cut 2 bases from V and 8 bases from J, with 13 bases between. CDR3 length: 15 amino acids. As DNA, the CDR3 is TGTGCCAGCAGCCAAACGGGGGGACGGGATTCACCCCTCCACTTT. Protein product: CASSQTGGRDSPLHF.

Comment on this clone: Sequence at one end of the junction differs from germline and may be a read error. The identical CDR3 is also encoded by other nucleotide sequences in the sample. The CDR3 sequence: CASSMAGSGNTIYF. As DNA, the CDR3 is TGTGCCAGCAGTATGGCAGGGTCTGGAAACACCATATATTTT. This rearrangement joins TRBV19 to TRBJ1-3, with a weak D call TRBD1 (5 bases). Germline V gene sequence: CDR1 LNHDA, CDR2 SQIVND (reference sequence). This CDR3 has 14 amino acids.

The chain is built from TRBV6-5 and TRBJ1-1; D is perhaps TRBD1 (5 bases). Deletions cut 5 bases from V and 1 base from J, with 11 bases between. The germline CDR1 and CDR2 sequences are MNHEY and SVGAGI. The CDR3 contains 14 residues. CDR3: CASSTGNANTEAFF. CDR3 sequence (DNA): TGTGCCAGCAGTACAGGAAACGCGAACACTGAAGCTTTCTTT.

This sequence joins TRBV6-5 and TRBJ2-2; unclear D gene. V shed 0 bases and J shed 3 bases, with 5 bases lying between them. The CDR3 consists of 14 residues. Germline V gene data show CDR1 as MNHEY and CDR2 as SVGAGI. This CDR3 reads CASSYSIDTGELFF. CDR3 DNA sequence: TGTGCCAGCAGTTACTCAATAGACACCGGGGAGCTGTTTTTT.

The rearrangement uses TRBV30 and TRBJ1-5; D is undetermined. V gave up 3 bases and J gave up 0 bases, with 3 bases separating them. Germline V gene sequence: CDR1 GTSNPN, CDR2 SVGIG (reference sequence). The CDR3 spans 12 residues. The CDR3: CAWSGSNQPQHF. For the CDR3, the DNA is TGTGCCTGGAGCGGTAGCAATCAGCCCCAGCATTTT.

The rearrangement joins TRBV11-3 to TRBJ2-3; 7 bases are shared with TRBD2. Losses at the gene ends were 5 bases for V and 0 bases for J; bases not matched to a gene: 5. In germline, CDR1 is SGHNT, CDR2 YENEEA. The CDR3 loop spans 15 amino acids. Here the CDR3 reads CASSAGVSSTDTQYF. The CDR3 DNA follows: TGTGCCAGCAGCGCGGGGGTTTCTAGCACAGATACGCAGTATTTT.

V usage is TRBV3-1 (or the pseudogene TRBV3-2) and J usage is TRBJ1-2, with 7 bases that match TRBD1. This CDR3 contains 15 residues. Per germline, CDR1 LGHDT and CDR2 YNNKEL (reference sequence). Trimming cost V 4 bases and J 4 bases; bases outside gene matches: 9. CDR3 sequence: CASSPTGEYGYGYTF. The CDR3 DNA is TGTGCCAGCAGCCCTACAGGGGAATATGGCTATGGCTACACCTTC.

The CDR3 loop is CASTGRLDSPLHF. CDR3 in DNA: TGTGCCTCAACCGGGAGACTTGATTCACCCCTCCACTTT. The J gene is TRBJ1-6, the V gene TRBV10-3; D is unclear. Germline V gene data show CDR1 as ENHRY and CDR2 as SYGVKD. The CDR3 sequence is 13 residues long. V lost 11 bases, J lost 8 bases, and 16 bases lay in between.

About this clone: In the same sample, other DNA sequences code for this CDR3. V is TRBV13 and J is TRBJ1-2, with 7 bases identical to TRBD1. CDR1 and CDR2 (germline): PRHDT, FYEKMQ (reference sequence). Trimming at V came to 4 bases and at J to 5 bases, leaving 4 bases not matched to a gene. CDR3 length: 13 amino acids. In nucleotides, the CDR3 is TGTGCCAGCAGCTCCAACAGGGGTTATGGCTACACCTTC. This sequence encodes CASSSNRGYGYTF. Full variable domain (remainder filled in from reference TRBV13 and TRBJ1-2): AAGVIQSPRHLIKEKRETATLKCYPIPRHDTVYWYQQGPGQDPQFLISFYEKMQSDKGSIPDRFSAQQFSDYHSELNMSSLELGDSALYFCASSSNRGYGYTFGSGTRLTVV.

The V gene is TRBV7-2, the J gene TRBJ1-1; D is uncertain. From germline, CDR1 is SGHTA and CDR2 FQGNSA. V shed 1 base and J shed 2 bases, with 11 bases lying between them. The CDR3 covers 15 residues. The CDR3 nucleotides read TGTGCCAGCAGCTTAGGCGGAGGGATAAACACTGAAGCTTTCTTT. This gives the protein CASSLGGGINTEAFF.

The chain has TRBV28 and TRBJ2-7; the match to TRBD2 covers 9 bases. Germline values: CDR1 MDHEN, CDR2 SYDVKM. The V gene end was trimmed by 7 bases and the J gene end by 2 bases; junction bases not matched to a gene: 21. The CDR3 extends over 19 amino acids. In nucleotides, the CDR3 is TGTGCCAGCAACCCCCCGCGGGGGGGCCTACCCCCGCTTCCCTACGAGCAGTACTTC. Protein sequence: CASNPPRGGLPPLPYEQYF.

This sequence joins TRBV7-8 and TRBJ2-1, with 7 positions matching TRBD1. CDR1 is SGHVS, CDR2 FQNEAQ, per germline. J was trimmed by 4 bases and V by 1 base; bases with no gene match: 4. The CDR3 length is 15 residues. CDR3 residues: CASSLDRGQYNEQFF. CDR3 DNA sequence: TGTGCCAGCAGCTTAGACAGGGGCCAATACAATGAGCAGTTCTTC.

This chain uses TRBV5-1 with TRBJ1-6, with 8 bases fitting TRBD1. The CDR3 has 16 residues. Germline loops: CDR1 SGHRS, CDR2 YFSETQ. The J segment lost 9 bases and the V segment lost 0 bases, leaving 8 bases of the junction unmatched. CDR3 nucleotides: TGCGCCAGCAGCTTGGGTCTGGGGACAGGAGGTTCACCCCTCCACTTT. Amino acids: CASSLGLGTGGSPLHF.

The CDR3, as DNA: TGTGCCAGCAGCTTGGACAGGGGCGCTGAGCAGTTCTTC. Translated: CASSLDRGAEQFF. The gene calls are TRBV13 and TRBJ2-1, with TRBD1 matching over 9 bases. The CDR3 is 13 amino acids. With V trimmed by 3 bases and J by 9 bases, 3 bases remained unmatched. In germline, CDR1 is PRHDT, CDR2 FYEKMQ (reference sequence).

The J gene is TRBJ2-1, the V gene TRBV5-4; 10 bases agree with TRBD1. V trimming: 4 bases; J trimming: 9 bases; junction bases outside the gene matches: 7. The V gene's germline CDR1 is SGHNT and CDR2 YYREEE (reference sequence). The CDR3 runs 14 residues. The CDR3 DNA follows: TGTGCCAGCAGCCCCCGGACAGGGGGAAGTGAGCAGTTCTTC. Translating it yields CASSPRTGGSEQFF.

CDR3 coding DNA: TGTGCCAGCAGCTTAGGGACTAGCGGACTCACAGATACGCAGTATTTT. Translated, it gives CASSLGTSGLTDTQYF. This chain links TRBV13 with TRBJ2-3, with 9 positions matching TRBD2. V shed 0 bases, J shed 2 bases, and the junction held 3 bases outside the gene matches. The CDR3 length is 16 residues. CDR1 PRHDT and CDR2 FYEKMQ come from the germline V gene (reference sequence).